The 6 T cell receptor beta chains presented below share a single source sample, sequenced in a study of shared clonotypes between healthy human individuals. The protocol was immunoSEQ multiplex PCR, while the TCRdb copy is restricted to in-frame clones and leaves out a portion. The sample has around 1.4 million clones; approximately 98.5% are singletons. Sequenced input: naive CD4+ T cells sorted from blood. Subset denoted: CD45RA+ positively selected. The origin of the receptors is a man aged 25-40 years in good health.

The chain joins TRBV25-1 to TRBJ1-1; D is perhaps TRBD1 (5 bases). The CDR3 covers 12 residues. CDR1 MGHDK and CDR2 SYGVNS come from the germline V gene. V dropped 7 bases and J dropped 6 bases, with 12 bases sitting between them. CDR3 nucleotides: TGTGCCAGCAAATCAGGGCCTTCTGAAGCTTTCTTT. Protein: CASKSGPSEAFF. The full variable domain, in which reference TRBV25-1 and TRBJ1-1 provide the parts outside the CDR3, is EADIYQTPRYLVIGTGKKITLECSQTMGHDKMYWYQQDPGMELHLIHYSYGVNSTEKGDLSSESTVSRIRTEHFPLTLESARPSHTSQYLCASKSGPSEAFFGQGTRLTVV.

This clone was seen a single time. The chain uses TRBV18 and TRBJ2-7; TRBD2 agrees at 11 bases. Germline V gives CDR1 KGHSH, CDR2 LQKENI. After removal of 3 bases from V and 5 bases from J, the junction contained 12 bases not matched to a gene. This CDR3 is 17 amino acids long. The CDR3 is CASSPIITSGRTHEQYF. Written as DNA, the CDR3 is TGTGCCAGCTCACCGATCATCACTAGCGGGAGAACCCACGAGCAGTACTTC.

This chain uses TRBV11-3 with TRBJ1-1, with D tentatively TRBD1 (5 bases). Germline values: CDR1 SGHNT, CDR2 YENEEA. The CDR3 length is 13 residues. Trimming removed 5 bases from V and 3 bases from J, with 10 bases in between. The CDR3 here is CASSQGADTEAFF. The CDR3 DNA follows: TGTGCCAGCAGCCAAGGGGCGGACACTGAAGCTTTCTTT. Based on the CDR3 plus reference TRBV11-3 and TRBJ1-1, the full variable domain is EAGVVQSPRYKIIEKKQPVAFWCNPISGHNTLYWYLQNLGQGPELLIRYENEEAVDDSQLPKDRFSAERLKGVDSTLKIQPAELGDSAVYLCASSQGADTEAFFGQGTRLTVV.

Note on this clone: At the DNA level, this CDR3 is encoded by other sequences in the same sample as well. This rearrangement joins TRBV30 to TRBJ2-3; D gene uncertain. The CDR3 spans 10 residues. In germline, CDR1 is GTSNPN, CDR2 SVGIG (reference sequence). Deletions cut 5 bases from V and 6 bases from J, with 6 bases between. The CDR3 region is CAWGLDTQYF. The CDR3 nucleotides read TGTGCCTGGGGGTTGGATACGCAGTATTTT.

The rearrangement links TRBV15 to TRBJ2-1, with a possible D match to TRBD2 (6 bases). This CDR3 is 18 amino acids long. Trimming pared 0 bases from V and 5 bases from J, leaving 20 bases between. Germline V lookup: CDR1 LNHNV, CDR2 YYDKDF (reference sequence). CDR3 nucleotides: TGTGCCACCAGCAGAGATCTTTTAAGACTAGTCCCTCACAATGAGCAGTTCTTC. As protein: CATSRDLLRLVPHNEQFF.

The V call is TRBV9, the J call TRBJ2-1, with 7 bases that match TRBD2. This CDR3 is 14 amino acids long. The V gene's germline CDR1 is SGDLS and CDR2 YYNGEE. The ends lost 1 base at V and 6 bases at J; junction bases unmatched: 4. CDR3 DNA: TGTGCCAGCAGCGTACTGACTAGCAGCAATGAGCAGTTCTTC. Its translation: CASSVLTSSNEQFF.